One and the same sample provided the 26 T cell receptor beta chains below, sequenced in a study of cytomegalovirus exposure and HLA in healthy donors. Assay: immunoSEQ multiplex PCR; the TCRdb copy retains only in-frame clones and omits some. The sample contains more than 95,000 clones, approximately 88% of which appear only once. Sequenced sample: PBMCs. These receptor sequences come from a young man in good health and CMV-seronegative.

This chain joins TRBV15 and TRBJ2-2; 7 bases line up with TRBD1. CDR3 size: 14 residues. V lost 8 bases to trimming and J lost 0 bases; unmatched junction nucleotides: 3. Germline V lookup: CDR1 LNHNV, CDR2 YYDKDF (reference sequence). The CDR3 reads CATATGSNTGELFF. The CDR3 region has the DNA TGTGCCACCGCGACAGGGTCGAACACCGGGGAGCTGTTTTTT.

The V and J genes are TRBV19 and TRBJ2-3, with TRBD1 identical over 8 bases. The CDR3 length is 13 residues. Germline CDR1 reads LNHDA; CDR2 reads SQIVND (reference sequence). J gave up 2 bases and V 11 bases, and 6 bases lay outside the gene matches. CDR3 in amino acids: CAGTGGLTDTQYF. CDR3 DNA sequence: TGTGCCGGCACAGGGGGACTCACAGATACGCAGTATTTT. The complete variable domain, with remaining parts taken from reference TRBV19 and TRBJ2-3, reads DGGITQSPKYLFRKEGQNVTLSCEQNLNHDAMYWYRQDPGQGLRLIYYSQIVNDFQKGDIAEGYSVSREKKESFPLTVTSAQKNPTAFYLCAGTGGLTDTQYFGPGTRLTVL.

The V gene is TRBV18, the J gene TRBJ1-6, with 8 bases that match TRBD1. The germline V gene encodes CDR1 KGHSH and CDR2 LQKENI. The CDR3 is 14 amino acids. The V gene end was trimmed by 6 bases and the J gene end by 7 bases; junction bases not matched to a gene: 5. CDR3 nucleotide sequence: TGTGCCAGCTCCAGGGACAGGAAAAATTCACCCCTCCACTTT. Protein: CASSRDRKNSPLHF.

This sequence joins TRBV27 and TRBJ2-2, with 8 bases lining up with TRBD1. This CDR3 is 16 amino acids long. Germline V lookup: CDR1 MNHEY, CDR2 SMNVEV (reference sequence). V lost 6 bases, J lost 4 bases, and 10 bases stayed unmatched. In nucleotides, the CDR3 is TGTGCCAGCAGCAAGCCGACAGGGGTTAGCACCGGGGAGCTGTTTTTT. This translates into CASSKPTGVSTGELFF.

The V call is TRBV6-1, the J call TRBJ2-5; 11 bases fit TRBD1. There are 13 residues in the CDR3. Trimming removed 10 bases from V and 4 bases from J; junction bases left unmatched: 5. Germline CDR1 is MNHNS and CDR2 is SASEGT. CDR3 bases: TGTGCCATCAGGACAGGGGGCATAGAGACCCAGTACTTC. Protein sequence: CAIRTGGIETQYF.

The CDR3 reads CASSEGWAVAEAFF. The CDR3 nucleotides read TGTGCCAGCAGCGAGGGTTGGGCAGTGGCTGAAGCTTTCTTT. The gene calls are TRBV11-2 and TRBJ1-1; D remains ambiguous. Trimming removed 5 bases at V and 6 bases at J, with 16 bases between. The CDR3 spans 14 residues. Germline CDR1 and CDR2: SGHAT and FQNNGV.

The J gene is TRBJ2-7, the V gene TRBV10-1; maybe TRBD1 (6 bases). With 7 bases removed from V and 4 bases from J, the gap between germline ends came to 14 bases. CDR1 WNHNN and CDR2 SYGVQD come from the germline V gene (reference sequence). The CDR3 covers 13 residues. The CDR3 DNA is TGCGCCAGCAACCCAGGGGATGGATACGAGCAGTACTTC. Translating it yields CASNPGDGYEQYF.

This clone was seen only once. The chain employs TRBV6-5 and TRBJ2-1; 8 nucleotides agree with TRBD2. Germline V gives CDR1 MNHEY, CDR2 SVGAGI. CDR3 length: 14 residues. Trimming took 6 bases from V and 9 from J; bases not matched to a gene: 10. The CDR3 is CASRLAENFREQFF. The CDR3 DNA reads TGTGCCAGCAGACTAGCGGAGAATTTTCGTGAGCAGTTCTTC.

The V and J genes are TRBV5-4 and TRBJ1-2; D remains unclear. Per germline, CDR1 SGHNT and CDR2 YYREEE (reference sequence). Trimming took 2 bases from V and 2 from J, leaving 7 bases between them. The CDR3 has 13 residues. The CDR3 coding sequence is TGTGCCAGCAGCTTTTTATCCAACTATGGCTACACCTTC. As protein: CASSFLSNYGYTF.

The chain carries TRBV14 and TRBJ1-1; 8 nucleotides agree with TRBD1. The CDR3 is 13 amino acids. With V trimmed by 4 bases and J by 4 bases, 2 bases remained unmatched. Looked up from germline, CDR1 is SGHDN and CDR2 is FVKESK. CDR3 sequence reads: CASSPTGGTEAFF. DNA of the CDR3: TGTGCCAGCAGCCCCACAGGGGGCACTGAAGCTTTCTTT.

The rearrangement uses TRBV6-5 and TRBJ2-7; TRBD1 agrees at 8 bases. CDR3 length equals 14 residues. Germline trimming cut 6 bases from V and 1 base from J; bases unmatched to any gene: 5. Per germline, CDR1 MNHEY and CDR2 SVGAGI. CDR3 coding DNA: TGTGCCAGCAGCCCACAGGGGGTGTCCTACGAGCAGTACTTC. It encodes CASSPQGVSYEQYF.

The chain uses TRBV6-6 and TRBJ1-5, with D unresolved. V gave up 5 bases and J gave up 6 bases, with 5 bases separating them. Germline V gives CDR1 MNHNY, CDR2 SVGAGI (reference sequence). The length of the CDR3 is 11 residues. In DNA form, the CDR3 reads TGTGCCAGCAGTGGCGGTCAGCCCCAGCATTTT. It specifies CASSGGQPQHF.

The J gene is TRBJ2-5, the V gene TRBV7-8; 9 bases agree with TRBD2. Germline-derived CDR1 and CDR2 are SGHVS and FQNEAQ. The CDR3 has 18 residues. Trimming at V came to 0 bases and at J to 4 bases, leaving 12 bases not matched to a gene. The CDR3 nucleotides are TGTGCCAGCAGCTTAGCGCTTAGGGCTAGCGGGACCCCAGAGACCCAGTACTTC. Translating gives CASSLALRASGTPETQYF.

This clone was recorded a few times. The chain couples TRBV2 to TRBJ1-2; 7 nucleotides agree with TRBD1. This CDR3 is built from 14 residues. Per the germline V gene, CDR1 is SNHLY and CDR2 is FYNNEI. With 5 bases clipped from V and 0 bases from J, the junction kept 3 bases outside the gene matches. The CDR3 is CASSPGQSNYGYTF. CDR3 coding DNA: TGTGCCAGCAGTCCGGGACAGTCTAACTATGGCTACACCTTC. The full variable domain, with the rest looked up from reference TRBV2 and TRBJ1-2, is EPEVTQTPSHQVTQMGQEVILRCVPISNHLYFYWYRQILGQKVEFLVSFYNNEISEKSEIFDDQFSVERPDGSNFTLKIRSTKLEDSAMYFCASSPGQSNYGYTFGSGTRLTVV.

This chain links TRBV10-1 with TRBJ1-6; D gene ambiguous. This CDR3 spans 14 amino acids. V lost 6 bases and J 5 bases, leaving 11 bases between the germline ends. Per the germline V gene, CDR1 is WNHNN and CDR2 is SYGVQD (reference sequence). The CDR3: CASSVGLDNSPLHF. Here the CDR3 DNA reads TGCGCCAGCAGCGTTGGACTGGATAATTCACCCCTCCACTTT.

This chain links TRBV5-1 with TRBJ1-2, with 8 bases that match TRBD1. This CDR3 contains 15 residues. Trimming cost V 5 bases and J 10 bases; bases outside gene matches: 16. The germline V gene encodes CDR1 SGHRS and CDR2 YFSETQ. The CDR3 DNA is TGCGCCAGCAGGTTGATACCGGCGACAGGGGTTCTCTACACCTTC. Amino acid sequence: CASRLIPATGVLYTF.

The chain employs TRBV27 and TRBJ1-4, with D maybe TRBD1 (5 bases). CDR1 and CDR2 from the germline V gene are MNHEY and SMNVEV (reference sequence). The V end lost 6 bases, the J end lost 5 bases, and 22 bases lay between the germline ends. This CDR3 region has 17 residues. CDR3 sequence (DNA): TGTGCCAGCAGCCCCATGGAGACGACAGTACGAAATGAAAAACTGTTTTTT. Amino acid sequence: CASSPMETTVRNEKLFF.

The chain is built from TRBV28 and TRBJ2-7, with TRBD2 matching 7 bases. From germline, CDR1 is MDHEN and CDR2 SYDVKM. J gave up 4 bases and V 6 bases, and 6 bases lay outside the gene matches. The CDR3 covers 13 residues. This CDR3 reads CASRRNSGYEQYF. In nucleotides, the CDR3 is TGTGCCAGCAGACGCAATAGCGGGTACGAGCAGTACTTC. The full variable domain, rest sourced from reference TRBV28 and TRBJ2-7, is DVKVTQSSRYLVKRTGEKVFLECVQDMDHENMFWYRQDPGLGLRLIYFSYDVKMKEKGDIPEGYSVSREKKERFSLILESASTNQTSMYLCASRRNSGYEQYFGPGTRLTVT.

The V gene is TRBV28, the J gene TRBJ1-4; D is undetermined. Germline V lookup: CDR1 MDHEN, CDR2 SYDVKM. Between the trimmed V and J ends, which lost 4 bases and 7 bases, there was a span of 7 bases. This CDR3 region has 12 residues. The DNA for the CDR3 is TGTGCCAGCAGTTCCCGAGCTGAAAAACTGTTTTTT. It encodes CASSSRAEKLFF. The whole variable domain, remainder taken from reference TRBV28 and TRBJ1-4, is DVKVTQSSRYLVKRTGEKVFLECVQDMDHENMFWYRQDPGLGLRLIYFSYDVKMKEKGDIPEGYSVSREKKERFSLILESASTNQTSMYLCASSSRAEKLFFGSGTQLSVL.

The chain recombines TRBV27 with TRBJ1-1, with TRBD1 matching 10 bases. CDR1 and CDR2 from the germline V gene are MNHEY and SMNVEV (reference sequence). This CDR3 is built from 14 residues. V shed 2 bases, J shed 11 bases, and the junction held 8 bases outside the gene matches. DNA of the CDR3: TGTGCCAGCAGTTTAGTCTTCGGGACAGGGGACGCTTTCTTT. Translating gives CASSLVFGTGDAFF.

The chain is built from TRBV4-1 and TRBJ1-4; the D gene is possibly TRBD1 (6 bases). V dropped 0 bases and J dropped 8 bases, with 22 bases sitting between them. Germline CDR1 and CDR2: MGHRA and YSYEKL. CDR3 length equals 18 residues. CDR3: CASSQDRKGGTHGEKLFF. In DNA, the CDR3 is TGCGCCAGCAGCCAAGATCGAAAGGGGGGGACGCATGGGGAAAAACTGTTTTTT.

V and J are TRBV25-1 and TRBJ2-5, with D uncertain. The CDR3 spans 13 residues. V was clipped by 3 bases and J by 5 bases, with 10 bases between them. CDR1 and CDR2 (germline): MGHDK, SYGVNS. The CDR3, as DNA: TGTGCCAGCAGTGATCTGGGCACGGAGACCCAGTACTTC. Protein sequence: CASSDLGTETQYF.

This chain uses TRBV5-1 with TRBJ1-1; the match to TRBD1 covers 7 bases. The CDR3 extends over 16 amino acids. Unmatched junction bases numbered 9, after V lost 2 bases and J lost 2 bases. CDR1 is SGHRS and CDR2 is YFSETQ in the germline V gene. CDR3 region: CASSLNPRQGNTEAFF. CDR3 nucleotide sequence: TGCGCCAGCAGCTTAAATCCCCGACAGGGAAACACTGAAGCTTTCTTT. Variable domain in full (rest from reference TRBV5-1 and TRBJ1-1): KAGVTQTPRYLIKTRGQQVTLSCSPISGHRSVSWYQQTPGQGLQFLFEYFSETQRNKGNFPGRFSGRQFSNSRSEMNVSTLELGDSALYLCASSLNPRQGNTEAFFGQGTRLTVV.

The rearrangement uses TRBV27 and TRBJ2-1, with 8 bases identical to TRBD1. The trim removed 6 bases at V and 15 bases at J, leaving 10 bases unmatched. Germline V CDR1 and CDR2: MNHEY, SMNVEV (reference sequence). The CDR3 runs to 12 residues. CDR3 nucleotides: TGTGCCAGCAGGGACCCGGGACAGGCGGGGTTCTTC. It translates to CASRDPGQAGFF.

The rearrangement joins TRBV19 to TRBJ2-1, with a weak D call TRBD2 (5 bases). Germline V gives CDR1 LNHDA, CDR2 SQIVND (reference sequence). The CDR3 sequence is 14 residues long. V dropped 11 bases and J dropped 7 bases, with 21 bases sitting between them. Written as DNA, the CDR3 is TGTGCCGTCCTCGGGGAAGACAACGGGAATGAGCAGTTCTTC. It codes for CAVLGEDNGNEQFF. The full variable domain, completed using reference TRBV19 and TRBJ2-1, is DGGITQSPKYLFRKEGQNVTLSCEQNLNHDAMYWYRQDPGQGLRLIYYSQIVNDFQKGDIAEGYSVSREKKESFPLTVTSAQKNPTAFYLCAVLGEDNGNEQFFGPGTRLTVL.

The chain links TRBV27 to TRBJ2-1; TRBD2 agrees at 13 bases. The CDR3 sequence is 16 residues long. V shed 5 bases, J shed 4 bases, and the junction held 5 bases outside the gene matches. Germline CDR1 and CDR2: MNHEY and SMNVEV (reference sequence). The CDR3 sequence is CASSIRLAGGYNEQFF. CDR3 DNA: TGTGCCAGCAGTATAAGACTAGCGGGGGGATACAATGAGCAGTTCTTC.